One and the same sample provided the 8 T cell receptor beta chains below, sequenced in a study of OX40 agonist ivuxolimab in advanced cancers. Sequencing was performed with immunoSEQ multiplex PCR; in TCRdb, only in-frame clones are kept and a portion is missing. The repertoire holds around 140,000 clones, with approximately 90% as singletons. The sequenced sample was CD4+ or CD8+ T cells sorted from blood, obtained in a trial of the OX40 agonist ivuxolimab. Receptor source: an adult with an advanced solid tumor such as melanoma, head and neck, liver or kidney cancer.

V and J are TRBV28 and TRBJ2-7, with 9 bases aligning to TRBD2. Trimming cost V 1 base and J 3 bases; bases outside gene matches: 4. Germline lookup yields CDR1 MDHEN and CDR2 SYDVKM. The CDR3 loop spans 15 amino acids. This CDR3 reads CASSLLTSGHYEQYF. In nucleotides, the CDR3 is TGTGCCAGCAGTTTATTGACTAGCGGCCACTACGAGCAGTACTTC. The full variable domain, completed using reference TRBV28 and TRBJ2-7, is DVKVTQSSRYLVKRTGEKVFLECVQDMDHENMFWYRQDPGLGLRLIYFSYDVKMKEKGDIPEGYSVSREKKERFSLILESASTNQTSMYLCASSLLTSGHYEQYFGPGTRLTVT.

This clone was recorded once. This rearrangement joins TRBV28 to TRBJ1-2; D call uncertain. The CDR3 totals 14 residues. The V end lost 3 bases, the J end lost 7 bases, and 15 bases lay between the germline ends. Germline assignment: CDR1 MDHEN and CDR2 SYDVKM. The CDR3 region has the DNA TGTGCCAGCAGTTTCCCCGGGATGGCGGGTGGCTACACCTTC. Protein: CASSFPGMAGGYTF.

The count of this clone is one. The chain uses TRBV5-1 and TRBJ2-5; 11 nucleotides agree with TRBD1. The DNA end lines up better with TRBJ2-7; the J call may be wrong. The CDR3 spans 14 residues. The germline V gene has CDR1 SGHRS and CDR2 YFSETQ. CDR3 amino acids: CASSPGQGAYEQYF. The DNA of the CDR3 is TGCGCCAGCAGCCCGGGACAGGGGGCCTACGAGCAGTACTTC.

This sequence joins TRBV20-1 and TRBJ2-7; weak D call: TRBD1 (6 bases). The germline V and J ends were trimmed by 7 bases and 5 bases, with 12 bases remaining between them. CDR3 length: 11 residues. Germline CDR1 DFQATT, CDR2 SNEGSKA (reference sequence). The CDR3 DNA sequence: TGCAGTGTTTGGCACAGGGACGAGCAGTACTTC. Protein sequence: CSVWHRDEQYF.

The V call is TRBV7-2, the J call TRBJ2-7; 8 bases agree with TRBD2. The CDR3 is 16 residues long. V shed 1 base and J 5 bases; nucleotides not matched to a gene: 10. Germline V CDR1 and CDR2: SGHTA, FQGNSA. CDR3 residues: CASSLDEAGGGHEQYF. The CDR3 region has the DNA TGTGCCAGCAGCTTAGATGAGGCGGGAGGAGGCCACGAGCAGTACTTC. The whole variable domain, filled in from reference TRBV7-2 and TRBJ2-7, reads GAGVSQSPSNKVTEKGKDVELRCDPISGHTALYWYRQSLGQGLEFLIYFQGNSAPDKSGLPSDRFSAERTGGSVSTLTIQRTQQEDSAVYLCASSLDEAGGGHEQYFGPGTRLTVT.

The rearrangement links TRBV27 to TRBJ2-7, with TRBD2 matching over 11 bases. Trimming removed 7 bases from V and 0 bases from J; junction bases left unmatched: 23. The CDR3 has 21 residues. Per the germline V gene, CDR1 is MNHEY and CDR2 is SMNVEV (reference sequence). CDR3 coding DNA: TGTGCCAGCATTCTCGAAAGGGACAGGCTGACTAGCGGGGTTAGCTCCTACGAGCAGTACTTC. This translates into CASILERDRLTSGVSSYEQYF.

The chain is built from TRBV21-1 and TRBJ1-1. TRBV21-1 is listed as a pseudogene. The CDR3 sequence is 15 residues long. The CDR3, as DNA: TGTGCCAGCAGCAAAGTAGCGGCTATGAACACTGAAGCTTTCTTT. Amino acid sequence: CASSKVAAMNTEAFF.

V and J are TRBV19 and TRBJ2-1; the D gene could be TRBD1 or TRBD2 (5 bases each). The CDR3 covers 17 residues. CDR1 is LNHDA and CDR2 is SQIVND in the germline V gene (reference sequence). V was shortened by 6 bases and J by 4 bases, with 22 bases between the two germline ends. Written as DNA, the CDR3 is TGTGCCAGTAGCCATGATCACGGGGCGGAGGTTTACAATGAGCAGTTCTTC. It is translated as CASSHDHGAEVYNEQFF.